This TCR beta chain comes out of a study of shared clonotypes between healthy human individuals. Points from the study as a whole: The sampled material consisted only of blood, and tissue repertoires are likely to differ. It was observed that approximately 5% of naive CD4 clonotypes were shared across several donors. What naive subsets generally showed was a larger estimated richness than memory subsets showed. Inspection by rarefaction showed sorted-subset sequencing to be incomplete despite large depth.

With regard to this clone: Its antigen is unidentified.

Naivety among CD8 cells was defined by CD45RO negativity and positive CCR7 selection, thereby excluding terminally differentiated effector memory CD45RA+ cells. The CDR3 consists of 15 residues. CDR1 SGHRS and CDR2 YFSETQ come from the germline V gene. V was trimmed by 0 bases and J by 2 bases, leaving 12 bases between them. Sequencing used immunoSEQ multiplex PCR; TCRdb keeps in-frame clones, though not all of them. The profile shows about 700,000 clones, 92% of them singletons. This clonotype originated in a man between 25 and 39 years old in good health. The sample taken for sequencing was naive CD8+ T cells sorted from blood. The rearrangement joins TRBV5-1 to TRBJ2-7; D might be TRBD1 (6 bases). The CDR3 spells CASSLVVTGAYEQYF. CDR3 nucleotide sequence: TGCGCCAGCAGCTTGGTTGTGACAGGCGCCTACGAGCAGTACTTC.